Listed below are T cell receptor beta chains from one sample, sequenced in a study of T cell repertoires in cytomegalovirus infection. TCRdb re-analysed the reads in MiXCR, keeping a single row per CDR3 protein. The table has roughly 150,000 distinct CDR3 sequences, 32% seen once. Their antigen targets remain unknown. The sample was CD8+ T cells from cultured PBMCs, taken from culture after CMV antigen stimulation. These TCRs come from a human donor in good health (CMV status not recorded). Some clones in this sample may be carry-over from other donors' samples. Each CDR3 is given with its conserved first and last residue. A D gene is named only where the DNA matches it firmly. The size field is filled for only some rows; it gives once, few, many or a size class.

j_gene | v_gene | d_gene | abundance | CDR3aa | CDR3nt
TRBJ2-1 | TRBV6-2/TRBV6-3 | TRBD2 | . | CASSYILGGGIYNEQFF | TGTGCCAGCAGTTACATCCTCGGCGGGGGGATCTACAATGAGCAGTTCTTC
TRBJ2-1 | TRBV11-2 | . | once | CASSYPLVDEQFF | TGTGCCAGCAGTTATCCCTTGGTTGACGAGCAGTTCTTC
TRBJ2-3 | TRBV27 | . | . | CASSPSVGDTDTQYF | TGTGCCAGCAGTCCTAGCGTTGGTGACACAGATACGCAGTATTTT
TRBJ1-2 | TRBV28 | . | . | CAITNREIGYTF | TGTGCCATCACAAACCGGGAAATCGGCTACACCTTC
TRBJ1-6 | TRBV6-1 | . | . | CASSQDGWVPLHF | TGTGCCAGCAGTCAGGACGGATGGGTACCCCTCCACTTT
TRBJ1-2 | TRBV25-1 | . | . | CASSESVYGYTF | TGTGCCAGCAGTGAATCGGTCTATGGCTACACCTTC
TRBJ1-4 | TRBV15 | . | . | CATSPPGEKLFF | TGTGCCACCAGCCCCCCGGGGGAAAAACTGTTTTTT
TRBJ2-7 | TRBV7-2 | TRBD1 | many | CASSSDRGRGSYEQYF | TGTGCCAGCAGCTCCGACAGGGGGCGAGGCTCCTACGAGCAGTACTTC
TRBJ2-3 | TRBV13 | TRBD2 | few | CASSFFGGLPPDTQYF | TGTGCCAGCAGCTTTTTCGGGGGGTTACCCCCAGATACGCAGTATTTT
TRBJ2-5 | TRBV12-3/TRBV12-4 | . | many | CASNPPQGTTETQYF | TGTGCCAGCAACCCGCCGCAGGGGACGACAGAGACCCAGTACTTC
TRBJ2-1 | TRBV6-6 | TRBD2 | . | CASSPGPGLAGAVNSYNEQFF | TGTGCCAGCAGTCCGGGCCCGGGACTAGCGGGGGCCGTCAACTCATACAATGAGCAGTTCTTC
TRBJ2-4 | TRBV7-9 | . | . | CASSSDPGNYKNIQYF | TGTGCCAGCAGCTCCGACCCGGGAAACTACAAAAACATTCAGTACTTC
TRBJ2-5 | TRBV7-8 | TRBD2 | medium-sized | CASSLGASGVETQYF | TGTGCCAGCAGCTTAGGAGCTAGCGGGGTAGAGACCCAGTACTTC
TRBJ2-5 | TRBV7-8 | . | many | CASSSWKQNQETQYF | TGTGCCAGCAGCTCCTGGAAGCAGAACCAAGAGACCCAGTACTTC
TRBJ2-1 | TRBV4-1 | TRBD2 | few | CASSHGAGGYNEQFF | TGCGCCAGCAGCCATGGCGCGGGGGGTTACAATGAGCAGTTCTTC
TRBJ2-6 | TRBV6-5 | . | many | CASSWETDSSGANVLTF | TGTGCCAGCAGTTGGGAGACGGACAGCTCTGGGGCCAACGTCCTGACTTTC
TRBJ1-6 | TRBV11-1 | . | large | CASTTLPENSPLHF | TGTGCCAGCACCACTTTACCTGAGAATTCACCCCTCCACTTT
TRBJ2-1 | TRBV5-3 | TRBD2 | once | CASRFSGGSYNEQFF | TGTGCCAGCAGATTTAGCGGGGGTAGCTACAATGAGCAGTTCTTC
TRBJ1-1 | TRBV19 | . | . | CGSLWGNTEAFF | TGTGGATCCCTTTGGGGCAATACTGAAGCTTTCTTT
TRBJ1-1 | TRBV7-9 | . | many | CASSLRAAQPGLETEAFF | TGTGCCAGCAGCTTACGGGCGGCCCAGCCGGGGTTGGAGACTGAAGCTTTCTTT
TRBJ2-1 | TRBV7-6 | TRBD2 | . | CASSLGLAGGQGNEQFF | TGTGCCAGCAGCCTTGGGTTAGCGGGGGGCCAGGGCAATGAGCAGTTCTTC
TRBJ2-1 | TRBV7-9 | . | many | CASSAPGSNYNEQFF | TGTGCCAGCAGCGCCCCGGGGTCCAACTACAATGAGCAGTTCTTC
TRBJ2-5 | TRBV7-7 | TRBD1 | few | CASSPTGTGGEETQYF | TGTGCCAGCAGCCCCACCGGGACAGGGGGCGAAGAGACCCAGTACTTC
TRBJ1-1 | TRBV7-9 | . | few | CASSLASRGNTEAFF | TGTGCCAGCAGCTTAGCGTCCCGGGGGAACACTGAAGCTTTCTTT
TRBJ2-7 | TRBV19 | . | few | CASGRQTYEQYF | TGTGCCAGCGGACGGCAAACCTACGAGCAGTACTTC
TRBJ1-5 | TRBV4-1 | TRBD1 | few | CASSQDQGGTGGLPQHF | TGCGCCAGCAGCCAAGATCAAGGTGGAACAGGGGGCTTGCCCCAGCATTTT
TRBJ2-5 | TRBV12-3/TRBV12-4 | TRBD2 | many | CASSLGGGTATQYF | TGTGCCAGCAGTTTAGGCGGGGGGACGGCTACCCAGTACTTC
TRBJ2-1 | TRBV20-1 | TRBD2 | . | CSARGTSGFNEQFF | TGCAGTGCTAGGGGGACTAGCGGGTTCAATGAGCAGTTCTTC
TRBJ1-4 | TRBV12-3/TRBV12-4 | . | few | CASSLMEELFF | TGTGCCAGCAGTTTAATGGAGGAACTGTTTTTT
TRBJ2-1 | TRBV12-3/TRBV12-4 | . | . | CASSLGGIGQFF | TGTGCCAGCAGTTTGGGCGGGATAGGGCAGTTCTTC
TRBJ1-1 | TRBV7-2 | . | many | CASSPHGDTEAFF | TGTGCCAGCAGCCCGCACGGGGACACTGAAGCTTTCTTT
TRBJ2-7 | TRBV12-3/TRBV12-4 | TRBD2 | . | CASRPTSGGIGEQYF | TGTGCCAGCAGGCCCACTAGCGGGGGCATTGGCGAGCAGTACTTC
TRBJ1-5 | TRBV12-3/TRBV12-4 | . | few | CASSPGTGNQPQHF | TGTGCCAGCAGCCCTGGGACGGGGAATCAGCCCCAGCATTTT